A selection of T cell receptor beta chains follows, all from one sample in a study of blood T cell repertoires in COVID-19. Assay: immunoSEQ multiplex PCR; the TCRdb copy retains only in-frame clones and omits some. The sample comprises about 66,000 clones, just under 80% of which are singletons, and 9% to 10% rests with the top ten. What was sequenced was peripheral blood. These receptors were taken from a human donor in a cohort sampled during active COVID-19. CDR3s include the opening cysteine and the closing phenylalanine or tryptophan. A D gene is named only where the DNA matches it firmly. Rows give clone size only sometimes, using once, few, many, or a class for an expanded clone.

D | J | size | V | DNA | CDR3
TRBD1 | TRBJ2-7 | NA | TRBV29-1 | TGCAGCGTCGTGACAGGGGCCTCCTACGAGCAGTACTTC | CSVVTGASYEQYF
NA | TRBJ2-7 | once | TRBV5-4 | TGTGCCAGCAGAAAGGACAGCTCCTACGAGCAGTACTTC | CASRKDSSYEQYF
NA | TRBJ1-2 | NA | TRBV6-2/TRBV6-3 | TGTGCCAGCAGTCGCGGAGATGGCTACACCTTC | CASSRGDGYTF
NA | TRBJ1-4 | NA | TRBV6-5 | TGTGCCAGCTCGGGCAGGAATCTTAGGGGCAAACTGTTTTTT | CASSGRNLRGKLFF
NA | TRBJ2-2 | NA | TRBV15 | TGTGCCACCAGCAGAGCCCCTCGGGCAGGGGGGCCCGGGGAGCTGTTTTTT | CATSRAPRAGGPGELFF
NA | TRBJ2-2 | NA | TRBV19 | TGTGCCAGTAGTATACCCCAGCAGGGTCGGACCGGGGAGCTGTTTTTT | CASSIPQQGRTGELFF
NA | TRBJ2-1 | NA | TRBV7-2 | TGTGCCAGCAGCTTAGGGGGCGGTTCTGTTGAGCAGTTCTTC | CASSLGGGSVEQFF
NA | TRBJ2-2 | NA | TRBV13 | TGTGCCAGCAGCTCCCCCCAGACACGGGGTGGCACCGGGGAGCTGTTTTTT | CASSSPQTRGGTGELFF
NA | TRBJ2-7 | NA | TRBV19 | TGTGCCAGTAGTATTAACGGGGGCTACGAGCAGTACTTC | CASSINGGYEQYF
TRBD1 | TRBJ1-2 | NA | TRBV5-4 | TGTGCCACCGTACAGGGGGCGCTAAAATATGGCTACACCTTC | CATVQGALKYGYTF
NA | TRBJ2-2 | NA | TRBV19 | TGTGCCAGTACCCCCAATCCGAGCACTTTCGCGAACACCGGGGAGCTGTTTTTT | CASTPNPSTFANTGELFF
TRBD1 | TRBJ1-3 | NA | TRBV5-1 | TGCGCCAGCAGCGTGGGATCCCGGGACAGCTCTGGAAACACCATATATTTT | CASSVGSRDSSGNTIYF
NA | TRBJ2-7 | once | TRBV6-5 | TGTGCCAGCAGTTACTCCCGCGGGCCCTACGAGCAGTACTTC | CASSYSRGPYEQYF
NA | TRBJ1-5 | NA | TRBV27 | TGTGCCAGCAGTTTGGGGCCAAATTATCAGCCCCAGCATTTT | CASSLGPNYQPQHF
TRBD2 | TRBJ2-3 | NA | TRBV29-1 | TGCAGCGCTGGGGAGGGGCTGAGGCAGTATTTT | CSAGEGLRQYF
NA | TRBJ2-1 | NA | TRBV28 | TGTGCCAGCAGTTCTCAATACGGGAAGCCCTCCAAGAATGAGCAGTTCTTC | CASSSQYGKPSKNEQFF
TRBD2 | TRBJ2-3 | NA | TRBV3-1/TRBV3-2 | TGTGCCAGCAGCCTAAGCCGCGGGAGGACAGATACGCAGTATTTT | CASSLSRGRTDTQYF
TRBD2 | TRBJ2-1 | NA | TRBV11-2 | TGTGCCAGCAGCTTAGGGACTAGCGGGAGGGCCCCCCATGAGCAGTTCTTC | CASSLGTSGRAPHEQFF
NA | TRBJ2-5 | NA | TRBV14 | TGTGCCAGCAGCCAAGATTGGAAGGACTTCGAGACCCAGTACTTC | CASSQDWKDFETQYF
TRBD1 | TRBJ2-2 | NA | TRBV6-5 | TGTGCCAGCGAGCGTGCAGGGGGCGGCGGGGAGCTGTTTTTT | CASERAGGGGELFF
TRBD1 | TRBJ1-1 | NA | TRBV28 | TGTGCCAGCAGACCCCCGGCGGGACAGAGCCACACTGAAGCTTTCTTT | CASRPPAGQSHTEAFF
TRBD1 | TRBJ2-7 | NA | TRBV30 | TGTGCCTGGAGTGTGAGAACAGGGGCCGAGCAGTACTTC | CAWSVRTGAEQYF
NA | TRBJ2-1 | NA | TRBV7-8 | TGTGCCAGCAGCCCCCGGAGGGACAATGAGCAGTTCTTC | CASSPRRDNEQFF
TRBD2 | TRBJ2-1 | NA | TRBV7-2 | TGTGCCAGCAGCAGCTACTTGGGACTAGCGGGGAAGAATGAGCAGTTCTTC | CASSSYLGLAGKNEQFF
TRBD1 | TRBJ1-1 | NA | TRBV28 | TGTGCCAGCAGTCCGACCGGGACAGGGGGCACTGAAGCTTTCTTT | CASSPTGTGGTEAFF
TRBD2 | TRBJ2-7 | NA | TRBV7-2 | TGTGCCAGCAGCTTAGTAGGGGGGCGCGGCGGGAGGTTCTACGAGCAGTACTTC | CASSLVGGRGGRFYEQYF
NA | TRBJ1-2 | NA | TRBV20-1 | TGCAGTGCTGAGGGAGGGGGCTACACCTTC | CSAEGGGYTF
NA | TRBJ1-5 | once | TRBV6-2/TRBV6-3 | TGTGCCAGCAGCAGAGGGTTTGCGCAGCCCCAGCATTTT | CASSRGFAQPQHF
NA | TRBJ1-5 | once | TRBV19 | TGTGCCAGTAGTATATCCGGGCCCCAGCATTTT | CASSISGPQHF
TRBD2 | TRBJ2-7 | NA | TRBV2 | TGTGCCAGCAGTGAATTGGGACTACCAACCTACGAGCAGTACTTC | CASSELGLPTYEQYF
NA | TRBJ1-3 | NA | TRBV28 | TGTGCCAGCAGCGCTGGACAAACGTCTGGAAACACCATATATTTT | CASSAGQTSGNTIYF
NA | TRBJ2-2 | NA | TRBV7-2 | TGTGCCAGCAGCTTAGTGGCTAGCAGGAACACCGGGGAGCTGTTTTTT | CASSLVASRNTGELFF
NA | TRBJ1-5 | NA | TRBV3-1/TRBV3-2 | TGTGCCAGCAGCCCAGCCCGTGACTACGAGTTTCAGCCCCAGCATTTT | CASSPARDYEFQPQHF
TRBD2 | TRBJ2-1 | NA | TRBV5-4 | TGTGCCAGCAGCTCCAGACTAGCGGGATACAATGAGCAGTTCTTC | CASSSRLAGYNEQFF
NA | TRBJ2-7 | NA | TRBV30 | TGTGCCTGGAGTACCCAGGAGGGCGAGCAGTACTTC | CAWSTQEGEQYF
TRBD2 | TRBJ2-3 | NA | TRBV5-6 | TGTGCCAGCAGCTTATGGACTAGCTTGGTAGGAGATACGCAGTATTTT | CASSLWTSLVGDTQYF
NA | TRBJ2-2 | NA | TRBV7-6 | TGTGCCAGCAGCTTATCAGACGCGGGCGGGGAGCTGTTTTTT | CASSLSDAGGELFF
TRBD2 | TRBJ2-7 | NA | TRBV9 | TGTGCCAGCAGCGCTAGCGGAGTGAGCTCCTACGAGCAGTACTTC | CASSASGVSSYEQYF
TRBD2 | TRBJ2-7 | NA | TRBV29-1 | TGCAGCGTGAGAGCGGGAGGGCCGGGGGAGCAGTACTTC | CSVRAGGPGEQYF
NA | TRBJ1-4 | many | TRBV5-1 | TGCGCCAGCAGCTCCCAGGATGGGGCTAGTAAACTGTTTTTT | CASSSQDGASKLFF